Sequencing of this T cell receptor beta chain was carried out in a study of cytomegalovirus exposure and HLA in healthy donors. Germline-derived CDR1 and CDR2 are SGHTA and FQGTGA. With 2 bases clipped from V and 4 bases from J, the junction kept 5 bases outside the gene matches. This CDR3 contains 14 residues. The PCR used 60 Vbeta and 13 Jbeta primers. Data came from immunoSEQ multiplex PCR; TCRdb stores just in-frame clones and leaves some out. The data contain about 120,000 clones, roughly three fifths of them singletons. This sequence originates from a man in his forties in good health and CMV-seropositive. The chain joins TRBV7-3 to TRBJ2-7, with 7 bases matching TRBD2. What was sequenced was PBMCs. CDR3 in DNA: TGTGCCAGCAGCTTAGACAACGGGGGGTACGAGCAGTACTTC. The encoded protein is CASSLDNGGYEQYF.